The present T cell receptor (beta chain) was sequenced within a study of T cells in Graves' hyperthyroidism and ophthalmopathy. Study-level background: The blood sample was taken at first diagnosis, before treatment began.

Authors of the study amplified TCR beta CDR3 regions from RNA transcripts. First-round RT-PCR of the TCR CDR3 relied on the HTBI primer set. TCRdb called the multiplex PCR reads again in MiXCR, with one record for every CDR3 protein. Of 600,000 to 700,000 distinct CDR3 sequences detected, roughly 15% appear once; the ten largest clones hold about 4%. Trimming removed 3 bases from V and 4 bases from J, with 19 bases in between. Germline V gene lookup returns CDR1 DFQATT and CDR2 SNEGSKA (reference sequence). The CDR3 loop spans 15 amino acids. This TCR was recovered from a woman aged 40 to 50 with Graves' ophthalmopathy. J is TRBJ2-7 and V is TRBV20-1, with D possibly matching TRBD2 (7 bases). The sequencing input was blood. The CDR3 coding sequence is TGCAGTGCTAGGGTGGGGGGGGCATCGGGGTACGAGCAGTACTTC. The encoded protein is CSARVGGASGYEQYF.